This is a list of T cell receptor beta chains from one sample in a study of OX40 agonist ivuxolimab in advanced cancers. Profiling relied on immunoSEQ multiplex PCR, and the TCRdb table lists in-frame clones only, not all of them. The sample comprises over 150,000 clones, 90% to 95% of which are singletons, and just over 0.3% rests with the top ten. The material sequenced was CD4+ or CD8+ T cells sorted from blood, taken in a trial of the OX40 agonist ivuxolimab. All receptors derive from an adult with an advanced solid tumor such as melanoma, head and neck, liver or kidney cancer. Both conserved end residues are part of each CDR3. The D gene is left open where the match is weak. The size of a clone is reported for some rows only, either as once, few or many, or as a class for expanded clones.

abundance,d_gene,v_gene,j_gene,CDR3aa,CDR3nt
-,TRBD2,TRBV11-3,TRBJ2-2,CASSPGGGSNTGELFF,TGTGCCAGCAGCCCGGGGGGGGGCTCTAACACCGGGGAGCTGTTTTTT
-,TRBD1,TRBV5-6,TRBJ2-7,CASSSLDRGEYEQYF,TGTGCCAGCAGCTCCTTGGACAGGGGAGAATACGAGCAGTACTTC
-,-,TRBV10-2,TRBJ2-7,CASSADRTPEAGSYEQYF,TGCGCCAGCAGTGCGGACAGAACACCGGAGGCGGGCTCCTACGAGCAGTACTTC
once,TRBD2,TRBV6-1,TRBJ2-7,CASRGTIYEQYF,TGTGCCAGCAGGGGGACTATCTACGAGCAGTACTTC
-,-,TRBV5-1,TRBJ2-5,CASSLITEETQYF,TGCGCCAGCAGCTTGATCACCGAAGAGACCCAGTACTTC
-,TRBD1,TRBV9,TRBJ2-7,CASSPTDRGGTEQYF,TGTGCCAGCAGCCCGACGGACAGGGGAGGAACCGAGCAGTACTTC
-,-,TRBV21-1,TRBJ1-1,CASSKENGKNTEAFF,TGTGCCAGCAGCAAAGAAAACGGGAAGAACACTGAAGCTTTCTTT
once,TRBD1,TRBV9,TRBJ1-3,CASSVAPVGTAGNTIYF,TGTGCCAGCAGCGTAGCCCCGGTCGGGACAGCTGGAAACACCATATATTTT
once,-,TRBV5-4,TRBJ1-3,CASSLRQGPSGNTIYF,TGTGCCAGCAGCTTGAGGCAGGGCCCCTCGGGAAACACCATATATTTT
-,-,TRBV7-2,TRBJ1-2,CASSLDPPYGYTF,TGTGCCAGCAGCTTAGACCCTCCGTATGGCTACACCTTC
-,TRBD1,TRBV5-1,TRBJ2-7,CASSLRRGQGAHEQYF,TGCGCCAGCAGCTTGCGGAGGGGACAGGGGGCCCACGAGCAGTACTTC
-,TRBD2,TRBV7-3,TRBJ2-3,CASSSPSGRGGDTQYF,TGTGCCAGCAGCTCCCCCAGCGGGAGGGGCGGCGATACGCAGTATTTT
-,-,TRBV9,TRBJ2-3,CASSRGPGSSTDTQYF,TGTGCCAGCAGCAGAGGACCGGGTTCTAGCACAGATACGCAGTATTTT
-,-,TRBV15,TRBJ2-1,CATSRDRIGNMGTSGKYNEQFF,TGTGCCACCAGCAGAGATCGAATCGGGAATATGGGGACCTCAGGCAAATACAATGAGCAGTTCTTC
-,-,TRBV7-2,TRBJ2-7,CAGSLSGGAISYEQYF,TGTGCCGGCAGCTTAAGTGGGGGGGCCATCTCCTACGAGCAGTACTTC
-,-,TRBV4-1,TRBJ2-4,CASSPFAGNLAKNIQYF,TGCGCCAGCAGCCCGTTCGCAGGGAATCTAGCCAAAAACATTCAGTACTTC
-,-,TRBV19,TRBJ1-5,CASTPVAGQPQHF,TGTGCCAGTACCCCCGTTGCGGGTCAGCCCCAGCATTTT
-,-,TRBV11-2,TRBJ1-5,CASRASLRQPQHF,TGTGCCAGCAGGGCCAGTCTAAGGCAGCCCCAGCATTTT
-,-,TRBV4-1,TRBJ2-7,CASSQDDSQDEQYF,TGCGCCAGCAGCCAAGATGACAGTCAGGACGAGCAGTACTTC
once,-,TRBV7-3,TRBJ1-2,CASSLVTDPNYGYTF,TGTGCCAGCAGCTTAGTCACAGACCCCAACTATGGCTACACCTTC